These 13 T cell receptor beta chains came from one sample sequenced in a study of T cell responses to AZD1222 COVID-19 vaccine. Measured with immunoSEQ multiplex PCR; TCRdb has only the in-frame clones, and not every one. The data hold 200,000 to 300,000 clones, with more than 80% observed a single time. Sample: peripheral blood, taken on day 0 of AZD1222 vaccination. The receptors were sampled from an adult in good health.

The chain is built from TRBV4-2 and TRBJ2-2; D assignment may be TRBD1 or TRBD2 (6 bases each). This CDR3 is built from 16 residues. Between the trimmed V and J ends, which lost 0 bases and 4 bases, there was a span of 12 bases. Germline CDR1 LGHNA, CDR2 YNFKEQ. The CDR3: CASSQDWGASTGELFF. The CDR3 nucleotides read TGTGCCAGCAGCCAAGATTGGGGGGCTAGCACCGGGGAGCTGTTTTTT.

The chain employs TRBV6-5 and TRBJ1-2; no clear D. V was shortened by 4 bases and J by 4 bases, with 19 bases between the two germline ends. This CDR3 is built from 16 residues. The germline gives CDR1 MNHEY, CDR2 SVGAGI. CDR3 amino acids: CASSSPTGPQAYGYTF. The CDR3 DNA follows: TGTGCCAGCAGTTCTCCCACCGGACCCCAGGCCTATGGCTACACCTTC.

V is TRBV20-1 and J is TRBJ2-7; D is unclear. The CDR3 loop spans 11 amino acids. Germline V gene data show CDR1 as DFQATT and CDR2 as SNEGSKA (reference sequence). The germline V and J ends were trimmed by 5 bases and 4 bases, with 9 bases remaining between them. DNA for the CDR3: TGCAGTGCTGTCCGAATTTACGAGCAGTACTTC. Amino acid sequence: CSAVRIYEQYF.

CDR3 nucleotide sequence: TGTGCCAGTAGTACCACGGGGGTCAATCAGCCCCAGCATTTT. Protein sequence: CASSTTGVNQPQHF. The rearrangement joins TRBV19 to TRBJ1-5, with a weak D call TRBD1 (5 bases). The CDR3 runs 14 residues. V was trimmed by 4 bases and J by 3 bases, leaving 10 bases between them. Germline CDR1 is LNHDA and CDR2 is SQIVND (reference sequence). The full variable domain, in which reference TRBV19 and TRBJ1-5 provide the parts outside the CDR3, is DGGITQSPKYLFRKEGQNVTLSCEQNLNHDAMYWYRQDPGQGLRLIYYSQIVNDFQKGDIAEGYSVSREKKESFPLTVTSAQKNPTAFYLCASSTTGVNQPQHFGDGTRLSIL.

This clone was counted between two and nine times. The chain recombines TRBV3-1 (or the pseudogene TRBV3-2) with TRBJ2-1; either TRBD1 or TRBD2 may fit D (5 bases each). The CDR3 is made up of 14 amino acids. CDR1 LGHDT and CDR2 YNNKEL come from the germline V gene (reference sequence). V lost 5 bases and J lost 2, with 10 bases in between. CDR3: CASSALGAYNEQFF. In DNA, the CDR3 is TGTGCCAGCAGCGCACTAGGGGCCTACAATGAGCAGTTCTTC.

The CDR3 reads CASSIGPGNTIYF. For the CDR3, the DNA is TGTGCCAGTAGTATAGGACCAGGAAACACCATATATTTT. The chain links TRBV19 to TRBJ1-3; D ambiguous. This CDR3 region has 13 residues. The V and J ends lost 1 base and 4 bases respectively, with 5 bases between them. Germline CDR1 is LNHDA and CDR2 is SQIVND (reference sequence).

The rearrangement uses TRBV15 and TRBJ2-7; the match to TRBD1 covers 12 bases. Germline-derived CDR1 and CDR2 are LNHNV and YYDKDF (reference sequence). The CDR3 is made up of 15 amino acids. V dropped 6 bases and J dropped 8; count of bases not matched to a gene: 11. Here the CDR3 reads CATSLRGQGAQKQYF. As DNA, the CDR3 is TGTGCCACCAGTCTACGGGGACAGGGGGCGCAGAAGCAGTACTTC.

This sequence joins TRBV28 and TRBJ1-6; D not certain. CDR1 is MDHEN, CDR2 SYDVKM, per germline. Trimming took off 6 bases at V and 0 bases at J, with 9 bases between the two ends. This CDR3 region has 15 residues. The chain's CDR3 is CASSAISSYNSPLHF. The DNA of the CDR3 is TGTGCCAGCAGCGCCATTAGCTCCTATAATTCACCCCTCCACTTT. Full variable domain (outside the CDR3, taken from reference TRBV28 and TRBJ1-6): DVKVTQSSRYLVKRTGEKVFLECVQDMDHENMFWYRQDPGLGLRLIYFSYDVKMKEKGDIPEGYSVSREKKERFSLILESASTNQTSMYLCASSAISSYNSPLHFGNGTRLTVT.

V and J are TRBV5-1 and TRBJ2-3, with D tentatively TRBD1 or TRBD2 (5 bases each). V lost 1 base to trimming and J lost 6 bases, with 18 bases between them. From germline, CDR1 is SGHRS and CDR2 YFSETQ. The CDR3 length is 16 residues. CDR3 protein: CASSLPGTSSSDTQYF. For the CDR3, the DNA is TGCGCCAGCAGCTTGCCCGGGACCTCATCTTCGGATACGCAGTATTTT.

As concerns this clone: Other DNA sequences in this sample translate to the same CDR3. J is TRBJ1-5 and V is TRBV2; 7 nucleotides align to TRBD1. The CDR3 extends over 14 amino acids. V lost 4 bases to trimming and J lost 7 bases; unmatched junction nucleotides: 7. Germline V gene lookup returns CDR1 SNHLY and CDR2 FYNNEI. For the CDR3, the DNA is TGTGCCAGCAGTGTAGGGCAGGGGGGCCAGCCCCAGCATTTT. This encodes CASSVGQGGQPQHF. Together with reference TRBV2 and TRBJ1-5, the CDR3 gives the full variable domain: EPEVTQTPSHQVTQMGQEVILRCVPISNHLYFYWYRQILGQKVEFLVSFYNNEISEKSEIFDDQFSVERPDGSNFTLKIRSTKLEDSAMYFCASSVGQGGQPQHFGDGTRLSIL.

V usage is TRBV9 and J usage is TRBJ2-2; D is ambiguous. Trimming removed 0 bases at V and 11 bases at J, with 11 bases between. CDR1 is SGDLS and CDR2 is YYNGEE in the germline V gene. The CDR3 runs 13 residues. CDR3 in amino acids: CASSVGQSRELFF. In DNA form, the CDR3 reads TGTGCCAGCAGCGTAGGTCAATCAAGAGAGCTGTTTTTT.

The CDR3 is CASSPRERGANTDTQYF. The CDR3 coding sequence is TGTGCCAGCAGCCCCCGGGAGCGGGGGGCCAACACAGATACGCAGTATTTT. This chain links TRBV9 with TRBJ2-3; 9 nucleotides agree with TRBD2. This CDR3 region has 17 residues. With V trimmed by 4 bases and J by 2 bases, 11 bases remained unmatched. Germline V gene sequence: CDR1 SGDLS, CDR2 YYNGEE.

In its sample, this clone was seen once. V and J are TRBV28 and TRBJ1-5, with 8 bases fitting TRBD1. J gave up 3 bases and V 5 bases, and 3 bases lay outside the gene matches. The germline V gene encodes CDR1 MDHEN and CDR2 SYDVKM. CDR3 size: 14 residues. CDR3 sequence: CASSRTGSNQPQHF. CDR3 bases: TGTGCCAGCAGTAGGACAGGGTCCAATCAGCCCCAGCATTTT.